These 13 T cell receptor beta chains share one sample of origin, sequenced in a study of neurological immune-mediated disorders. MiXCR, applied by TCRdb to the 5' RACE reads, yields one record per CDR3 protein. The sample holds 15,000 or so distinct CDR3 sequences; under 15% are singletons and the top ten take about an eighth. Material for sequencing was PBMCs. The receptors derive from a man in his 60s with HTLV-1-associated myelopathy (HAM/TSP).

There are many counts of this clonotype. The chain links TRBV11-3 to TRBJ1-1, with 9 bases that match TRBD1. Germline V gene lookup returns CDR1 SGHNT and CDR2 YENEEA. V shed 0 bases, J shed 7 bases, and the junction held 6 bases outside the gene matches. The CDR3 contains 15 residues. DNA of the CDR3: TGTGCCAGCAGCTTAGATGCGGGACAGGGTGTTGAAGCTTTCTTT. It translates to CASSLDAGQGVEAFF.

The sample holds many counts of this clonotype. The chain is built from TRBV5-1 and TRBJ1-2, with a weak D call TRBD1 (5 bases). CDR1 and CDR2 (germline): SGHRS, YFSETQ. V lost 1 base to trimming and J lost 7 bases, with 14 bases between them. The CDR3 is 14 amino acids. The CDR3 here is CASSLSGTGGGYTF. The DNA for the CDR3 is TGCGCCAGCAGCTTGTCCGGGACTGGGGGTGGCTACACCTTC. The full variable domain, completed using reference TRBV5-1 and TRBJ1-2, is KAGVTQTPRYLIKTRGQQVTLSCSPISGHRSVSWYQQTPGQGLQFLFEYFSETQRNKGNFPGRFSGRQFSNSRSEMNVSTLELGDSALYLCASSLSGTGGGYTFGSGTRLTVV.

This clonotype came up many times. CDR3 amino acids: CASSEWQAAVRNTEAFF. Here the CDR3 DNA reads TGTGCCAGCAGTGAATGGCAGGCAGCAGTAAGGAACACTGAAGCTTTCTTT. The chain recombines TRBV6-1 with TRBJ1-1; D is unclear. V was shortened by 2 bases and J by 1 base, with 17 bases between the two germline ends. This CDR3 is 17 amino acids long. The germline V gene encodes CDR1 MNHNS and CDR2 SASEGT.

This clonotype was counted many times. The CDR3 reads CASSSVYEQYF. The CDR3 DNA sequence: TGTGCCAGCAGCTCAGTCTACGAGCAGTACTTC. The V gene is TRBV12-3 or TRBV12-4, the J gene TRBJ2-7, with D hard to call. V lost 6 bases and J 3 bases, leaving 6 bases between the germline ends. This CDR3 spans 11 amino acids.

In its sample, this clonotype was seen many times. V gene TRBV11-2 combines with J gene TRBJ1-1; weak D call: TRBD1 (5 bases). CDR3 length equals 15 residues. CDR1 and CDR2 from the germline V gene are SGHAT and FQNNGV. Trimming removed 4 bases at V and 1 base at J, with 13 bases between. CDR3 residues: CASSSNDSPNTEAFF. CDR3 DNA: TGTGCCAGCAGCTCCAACGACAGCCCGAACACTGAAGCTTTCTTT. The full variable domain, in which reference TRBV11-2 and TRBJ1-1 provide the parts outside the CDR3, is EAGVAQSPRYKIIEKRQSVAFWCNPISGHATLYWYQQILGQGPKLLIQFQNNGVVDDSQLPKDRFSAERLKGVDSTLKIQPAKLEDSAVYLCASSSNDSPNTEAFFGQGTRLTVV.

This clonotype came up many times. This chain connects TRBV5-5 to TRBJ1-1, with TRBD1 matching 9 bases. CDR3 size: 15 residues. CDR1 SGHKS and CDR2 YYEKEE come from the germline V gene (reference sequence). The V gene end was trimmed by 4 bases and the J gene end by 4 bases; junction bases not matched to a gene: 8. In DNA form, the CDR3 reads TGTGCCAGCAGCCCCGGTGACAGGGGGGGCACTGAAGCTTTCTTT. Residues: CASSPGDRGGTEAFF. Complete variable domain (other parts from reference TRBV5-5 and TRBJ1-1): DAGVTQSPTHLIKTRGQQVTLRCSPISGHKSVSWYQQVLGQGPQFIFQYYEKEERGRGNFPDRFSARQFPNYSSELNVNALLLGDSALYLCASSPGDRGGTEAFFGQGTRLTVV.

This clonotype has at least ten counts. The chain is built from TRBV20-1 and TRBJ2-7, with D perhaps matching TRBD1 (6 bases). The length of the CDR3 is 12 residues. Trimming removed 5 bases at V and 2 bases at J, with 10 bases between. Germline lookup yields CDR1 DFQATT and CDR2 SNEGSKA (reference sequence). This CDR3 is CSAAQGTYEQYF. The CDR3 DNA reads TGCAGTGCTGCCCAGGGGACCTACGAGCAGTACTTC.

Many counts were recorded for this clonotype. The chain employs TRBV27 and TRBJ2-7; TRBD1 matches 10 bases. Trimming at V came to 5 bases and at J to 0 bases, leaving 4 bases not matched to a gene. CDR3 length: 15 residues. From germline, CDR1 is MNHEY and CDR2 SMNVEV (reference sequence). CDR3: CASSPRTGGSYEQYF. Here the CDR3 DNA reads TGTGCCAGCAGTCCCAGGACAGGGGGCTCCTACGAGCAGTACTTC.

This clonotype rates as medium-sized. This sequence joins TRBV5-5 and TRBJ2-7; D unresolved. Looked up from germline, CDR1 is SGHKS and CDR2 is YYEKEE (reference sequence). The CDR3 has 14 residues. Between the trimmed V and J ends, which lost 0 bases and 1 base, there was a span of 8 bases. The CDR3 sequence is CASSLVGRSYEQYF. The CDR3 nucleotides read TGTGCCAGCAGCTTGGTGGGCAGGTCCTACGAGCAGTACTTC.

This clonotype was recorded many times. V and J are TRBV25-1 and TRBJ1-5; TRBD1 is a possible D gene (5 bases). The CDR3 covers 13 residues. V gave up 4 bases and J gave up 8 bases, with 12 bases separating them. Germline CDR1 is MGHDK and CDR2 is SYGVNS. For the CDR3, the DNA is TGTGCCAGCAGTGCACAACTAGGGGAGCCCCAGCATTTT. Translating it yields CASSAQLGEPQHF. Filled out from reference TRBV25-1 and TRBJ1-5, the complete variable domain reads EADIYQTPRYLVIGTGKKITLECSQTMGHDKMYWYQQDPGMELHLIHYSYGVNSTEKGDLSSESTVSRIRTEHFPLTLESARPSHTSQYLCASSAQLGEPQHFGDGTRLSIL.

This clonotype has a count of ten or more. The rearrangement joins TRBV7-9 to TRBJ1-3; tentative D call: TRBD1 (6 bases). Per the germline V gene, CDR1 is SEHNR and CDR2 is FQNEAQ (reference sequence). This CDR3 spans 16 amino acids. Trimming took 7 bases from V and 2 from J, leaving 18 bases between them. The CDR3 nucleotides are TGTGCCAGCACCCCTCCCCCCAGGGGTGCTGGAAACACCATATATTTT. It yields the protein CASTPPPRGAGNTIYF.

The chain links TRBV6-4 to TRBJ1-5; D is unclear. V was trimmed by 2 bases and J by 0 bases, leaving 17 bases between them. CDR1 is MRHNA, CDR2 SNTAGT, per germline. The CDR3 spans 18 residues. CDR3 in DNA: TGTGCCAGCAGTGACCGGAAAATTAGAATGGATAGCAATCAGCCCCAGCATTTT. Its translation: CASSDRKIRMDSNQPQHF.

The CDR3 DNA reads TGCAGTGCTAGGCCGGGACAGGCCCCCTACGAGCAGTACTTC. It translates to CSARPGQAPYEQYF. V gene TRBV20-1 combines with J gene TRBJ2-7; TRBD1 agrees at 8 bases. The J segment lost 2 bases and the V segment lost 3 bases, leaving 6 bases of the junction unmatched. CDR3 length: 14 amino acids. The germline V gene encodes CDR1 DFQATT and CDR2 SNEGSKA (reference sequence).